The 27 T cell receptor beta chains below were found in one sample sequenced in a study of T cells after yellow fever vaccination. TCRdb re-called the 5' RACE reads with MiXCR, one entry per CDR3 protein. Of about 220,000 distinct CDR3 sequences detected, around 3.1% appear once; the ten largest clones hold 3.2%. This sample comprised CD4+ T cells sorted from PBMCs, obtained 10 days after the yellow fever booster vaccination. The source of these receptors is a man in his late teens or twenties who received the YFV17D yellow fever vaccine.

The rearrangement links TRBV20-1 to TRBJ1-1; D is perhaps TRBD1 (6 bases). CDR3 length: 14 amino acids. The germline V gene encodes CDR1 DFQATT and CDR2 SNEGSKA (reference sequence). V was clipped by 3 bases and J by 1 base, with 12 bases between them. CDR3 sequence (DNA): TGCAGTGCTAGGGGCGGGACACAGAACACTGAAGCTTTCTTT. It specifies CSARGGTQNTEAFF.

At least ten counts were recorded for this clonotype. The V call is TRBV12-3 or TRBV12-4, the J call TRBJ1-4, with D perhaps TRBD1 (6 bases). This CDR3 has 12 amino acids. Trimming pared 3 bases from V and 10 bases from J, leaving 9 bases between. In DNA, the CDR3 is TGTGCCAGCAGTTTGGGGGGGCCAAAACTGTTTTTT. The encoded protein is CASSLGGPKLFF.

This rearrangement joins TRBV7-2 to TRBJ1-5; D is undetermined. V was trimmed by 1 base and J by 2 bases, leaving 12 bases between them. The CDR3 loop spans 16 amino acids. Germline V gene lookup returns CDR1 SGHTA and CDR2 FQGNSA. CDR3 nucleotides: TGTGCCAGCAGCTTAGGGGGAAGTGTGGGCAATCAGCCCCAGCATTTT. Translating gives CASSLGGSVGNQPQHF.

This clonotype was observed at least ten times. The J gene is TRBJ1-1, the V gene TRBV5-1; the D gene is possibly TRBD1 (5 bases). Looked up from germline, CDR1 is SGHRS and CDR2 is YFSETQ. This CDR3 comprises 16 residues. The V gene lost 0 bases and the J gene lost 0 bases, with 12 bases spanning the gap. The CDR3 region is CASSLVRGRMNTEAFF. Written as DNA, the CDR3 is TGCGCCAGCAGCTTGGTGAGGGGACGAATGAACACTGAAGCTTTCTTT. Full variable domain (outside the CDR3, taken from reference TRBV5-1 and TRBJ1-1): KAGVTQTPRYLIKTRGQQVTLSCSPISGHRSVSWYQQTPGQGLQFLFEYFSETQRNKGNFPGRFSGRQFSNSRSEMNVSTLELGDSALYLCASSLVRGRMNTEAFFGQGTRLTVV.

This clonotype appeared a few times. The V gene is TRBV4-2, the J gene TRBJ1-2; D remains ambiguous. The CDR3 is 13 residues long. Germline values: CDR1 LGHNA, CDR2 YNFKEQ. Trimming removed 2 bases from V and 5 bases from J, with 9 bases in between. This chain's CDR3 is CASSQSRLYGYTF. The CDR3 bases are TGTGCCAGCAGCCAAAGCCGATTATATGGCTACACCTTC.

This clonotype has at least ten counts. The rearrangement links TRBV18 to TRBJ2-5; D possibly matches TRBD1 or TRBD2 (5 bases each). V was pared by 3 bases and J by 5 bases, with 13 bases between. CDR1 KGHSH and CDR2 LQKENI come from the germline V gene. The CDR3 spans 14 residues. CDR3 residues: CASSPAGTKETQYF. The CDR3 DNA is TGTGCCAGCTCACCGGCCGGGACCAAGGAGACCCAGTACTTC.

This clonotype was found a few times. The J gene is TRBJ2-3, the V gene TRBV20-1, with a tentative D call TRBD1 (6 bases). The CDR3 loop spans 14 amino acids. V shed 5 bases and J shed 0 bases, with 12 bases lying between them. Germline-derived CDR1 and CDR2 are DFQATT and SNEGSKA (reference sequence). As DNA, the CDR3 is TGCAGTGCTCAACAGGGACCTAGCACAGATACGCAGTATTTT. As protein: CSAQQGPSTDTQYF.

This clonotype has a handful of counts. The chain recombines TRBV7-6 with TRBJ2-1; 9 positions agree with TRBD1. V lost 5 bases and J lost 10; bases outside the gene matches: 12. CDR1 SGHVS and CDR2 FNYEAQ come from the germline V gene. The CDR3 has 15 amino acids. CDR3 sequence (DNA): TGTGCCAGCAGCCAACTACAGGGGGCGAGGGGAGAGCAGTTCTTC. This encodes CASSQLQGARGEQFF.

This clonotype has a handful of counts. The V gene is TRBV6-5, the J gene TRBJ1-6; 8 nucleotides align to TRBD1. Germline V CDR1 and CDR2: MNHEY, SVGAGI. CDR3 length equals 16 residues. V shed 6 bases, J shed 10 bases, and the junction held 14 bases outside the gene matches. The CDR3 bases are TGTGCCAGCAGCAGGCCGATCGGACAGGGAAGGTCACCCCTCCACTTT. Amino acids: CASSRPIGQGRSPLHF.

This chain uses TRBV20-1 with TRBJ2-5, with D possibly TRBD1 on 6 matching bases. Trimming shortened V by 8 bases and J by 5 bases, and 21 bases separated the two germline ends. Germline V gene data show CDR1 as DFQATT and CDR2 as SNEGSKA (reference sequence). CDR3 length equals 14 residues. This CDR3 reads CSPMIQGLAETQYF. In nucleotides, the CDR3 is TGCAGTCCGATGATACAGGGTTTAGCGGAGACCCAGTACTTC.

There are many counts of this clonotype. The CDR3 coding sequence is TGCGCCAGCCTAAGAGGGGACTGGGACTACGAGAACACTGAAGCTTTCTTT. It encodes CASLRGDWDYENTEAFF. The J gene is TRBJ1-1, the V gene TRBV5-1, with a possible D match to TRBD1 (5 bases). Per the germline V gene, CDR1 is SGHRS and CDR2 is YFSETQ. V dropped 7 bases and J dropped 1 base, with 23 bases sitting between them. The CDR3 spans 17 residues.

This clonotype was counted between two and nine times. This sequence joins TRBV20-1 and TRBJ2-3; TRBD1 aligns across 10 bases. Trimming at V came to 4 bases and at J to 5 bases, leaving 6 bases not matched to a gene. The CDR3 runs 14 residues. CDR1 and CDR2 (germline): DFQATT, SNEGSKA (reference sequence). The CDR3 reads CSAKPGQGLDTQYF. Written as DNA, the CDR3 is TGCAGTGCTAAGCCGGGACAGGGGTTAGATACGCAGTATTTT.

The table lists this clonotype with a few counts. The rearrangement uses TRBV20-1 and TRBJ1-1, with TRBD1 matching 8 bases. This CDR3 spans 15 amino acids. With V trimmed by 2 bases and J by 5 bases, 10 bases remained unmatched. In germline, CDR1 is DFQATT, CDR2 SNEGSKA (reference sequence). Here the CDR3 reads CSARPTYRGTTEAFF. CDR3 in DNA: TGCAGTGCTAGACCCACCTACAGGGGGACGACTGAAGCTTTCTTT.

CDR3 bases: TGTGCCAGCAGCTGGGTCGGGGTCCAAGAGACCCAGTACTTC. Protein product: CASSWVGVQETQYF. The rearrangement links TRBV7-9 to TRBJ2-5, with D possibly TRBD2 on 5 matching bases. The CDR3 contains 14 residues. Trimming removed 4 bases from V and 1 base from J, with 10 bases in between. In germline, CDR1 is SEHNR, CDR2 FQNEAQ (reference sequence).

The chain has TRBV25-1 and TRBJ2-6, with 9 bases that match TRBD1. V shed 3 bases, J shed 0 bases, and the junction held 6 bases outside the gene matches. Germline lookup yields CDR1 MGHDK and CDR2 SYGVNS. The CDR3 loop spans 18 amino acids. The CDR3 sequence is CASSDPRDRVSGANVLTF. CDR3 coding DNA: TGTGCCAGCAGTGACCCCCGGGACAGGGTCTCTGGGGCCAACGTCCTGACTTTC.

This clonotype was found a few times. This chain links TRBV30 with TRBJ1-1; D possibly corresponds to TRBD1 (6 bases). Germline lookup yields CDR1 GTSNPN and CDR2 SVGIG (reference sequence). The V end lost 3 bases, the J end lost 6 bases, and 14 bases lay between the germline ends. The CDR3 is 13 residues long. Here the CDR3 reads CAWSLQRGAEAFF. For the CDR3, the DNA is TGTGCCTGGAGCCTCCAGAGGGGGGCTGAAGCTTTCTTT.

At least ten counts were recorded for this clonotype. The rearrangement uses TRBV6-5 and TRBJ1-2; D is uncertain. Between the trimmed V and J ends, which lost 7 bases and 7 bases, there was a span of 16 bases. The germline V gene encodes CDR1 MNHEY and CDR2 SVGAGI. The CDR3 spans 13 residues. The CDR3 bases are TGTGCCAGCACCGACCGGTCCGGTAGTGGCTACACCTTC. Its translation: CASTDRSGSGYTF.

V and J are TRBV5-4 and TRBJ2-5; TRBD2 matches 8 bases. The germline CDR1 and CDR2 sequences are SGHNT and YYREEE (reference sequence). The CDR3 is 15 amino acids. Trimming at V came to 0 bases and at J to 2 bases, leaving 3 bases not matched to a gene. CDR3 nucleotide sequence: TGTGCCAGCAGCTTGGGACTAGCGCCACAAGAGACCCAGTACTTC. Protein product: CASSLGLAPQETQYF.

This chain connects TRBV9 to TRBJ2-7, with 8 bases identical to TRBD1. The CDR3 is made up of 16 amino acids. V dropped 0 bases and J dropped 4; count of bases not matched to a gene: 9. CDR1 SGDLS and CDR2 YYNGEE come from the germline V gene. The CDR3 DNA follows: TGTGCCAGCAGCGTAGGAGGGGGGACAGGAGCTTACGAGCAGTACTTC. This sequence encodes CASSVGGGTGAYEQYF.

The chain recombines TRBV7-9 with TRBJ2-5; D is unresolved. The CDR3 loop spans 14 amino acids. Germline CDR1 reads SEHNR; CDR2 reads FQNEAQ (reference sequence). Trimming left V 1 base short and J 4 bases short, with 10 bases between. For the CDR3, the DNA is TGTGCCAGCAGCTTAGTTATAAAAGGAGAGACCCAGTACTTC. Translating gives CASSLVIKGETQYF.

This clonotype was detected ten times or more. The rearrangement uses TRBV27 and TRBJ2-5, with D unresolved. The V and J ends lost 5 bases and 5 bases respectively, with 21 bases between them. The length of the CDR3 is 16 residues. The germline V gene encodes CDR1 MNHEY and CDR2 SMNVEV (reference sequence). CDR3 amino acids: CASSPSWGNHRETQYF. CDR3 nucleotide sequence: TGTGCCAGCAGTCCGTCGTGGGGTAATCATCGGGAGACCCAGTACTTC.

V gene TRBV6-2 or TRBV6-3 combines with J gene TRBJ2-1, with D perhaps TRBD2 (7 bases). This CDR3 has 15 amino acids. Germline loops: CDR1 MNHEY, CDR2 SVGEGT. Deletions cut 4 bases from V and 7 bases from J, with 17 bases between. The CDR3: CASSSAGALVNEQFF. The CDR3 region has the DNA TGTGCCAGCAGTTCTGCGGGGGCTCTAGTGAATGAGCAGTTCTTC.

This clonotype has only a few counts. This chain links TRBV6-5 with TRBJ1-6, with a weak D call TRBD1 (5 bases). The germline V gene encodes CDR1 MNHEY and CDR2 SVGAGI. Trimming cost V 0 bases and J 5 bases, with 11 bases left between them. The CDR3 has 16 amino acids. The chain's CDR3 is CASSYSWSGNNSPLHF. DNA of the CDR3: TGTGCCAGCAGTTACTCATGGTCAGGGAATAATTCACCCCTCCACTTT.

This clonotype was found many times. The chain recombines TRBV20-1 with TRBJ2-5, with TRBD2 as a possible D gene (6 bases). Germline CDR1 reads DFQATT; CDR2 reads SNEGSKA (reference sequence). Trimming left V 0 bases short and J 2 bases short, with 10 bases between. The CDR3 length is 14 residues. In nucleotides, the CDR3 is TGCAGTGCTAGAGATGTGGGGGGACAAGAGACCCAGTACTTC. Amino acids: CSARDVGGQETQYF.

There are many counts of this clonotype. The J gene is TRBJ2-3, the V gene TRBV5-4; D is unclear. V lost 4 bases, J lost 2 bases, and 11 bases lay in between. The CDR3 has 14 residues. CDR1 SGHNT and CDR2 YYREEE come from the germline V gene (reference sequence). The CDR3 nucleotides are TGTGCCAGCAGCCCGCTAGACGTCACAGATACGCAGTATTTT. Its protein is CASSPLDVTDTQYF. The full variable domain, with the rest looked up from reference TRBV5-4 and TRBJ2-3, is ETGVTQSPTHLIKTRGQQVTLRCSSQSGHNTVSWYQQALGQGPQFIFQYYREEENGRGNFPPRFSGLQFPNYSSELNVNALELDDSALYLCASSPLDVTDTQYFGPGTRLTVL.

This clonotype came up many times. The chain links TRBV12-3 or TRBV12-4 to TRBJ1-5; D gene uncertain. The CDR3 is made up of 13 amino acids. The ends were cut back, 3 bases at V and 7 bases at J, with 10 bases in the middle. The CDR3 loop reads CASSFDPWQPQHF. The CDR3 region has the DNA TGTGCCAGCAGTTTTGATCCATGGCAGCCCCAGCATTTT.

This clonotype has only a few counts. The chain recombines TRBV7-7 with TRBJ2-5; the D call may be TRBD1 or TRBD2 (5 bases each). The CDR3 runs 14 residues. V shed 8 bases and J shed 5 bases, with 18 bases lying between them. Germline V CDR1 and CDR2: SSHAT, FNYEAQ (reference sequence). This chain's CDR3 is CASSPGGREETQYF. The CDR3 DNA reads as TGTGCCAGCTCCCCTGGGGGAAGGGAGGAGACCCAGTACTTC.